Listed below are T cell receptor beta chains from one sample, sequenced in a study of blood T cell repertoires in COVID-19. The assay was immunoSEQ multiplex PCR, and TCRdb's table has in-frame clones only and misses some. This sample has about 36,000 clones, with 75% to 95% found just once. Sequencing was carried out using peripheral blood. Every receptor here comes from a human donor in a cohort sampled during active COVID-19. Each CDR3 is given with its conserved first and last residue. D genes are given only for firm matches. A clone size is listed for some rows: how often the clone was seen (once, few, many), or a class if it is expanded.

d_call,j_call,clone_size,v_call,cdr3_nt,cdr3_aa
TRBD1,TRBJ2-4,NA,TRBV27,TGTGCCAGCCCCCCCCCGCGACAGGGGAAAGGCAAAAACATTCAGTACTTC,CASPPPRQGKGKNIQYF
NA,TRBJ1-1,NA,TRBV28,TGTGCCAGCAGACTCAGGGGCATGAACACTGAAGCTTTCTTT,CASRLRGMNTEAFF
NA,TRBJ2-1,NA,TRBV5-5,TGTGCCAGCAGCTTGGATGGGAGCCCCTCCTACAATGAGCAGTTCTTC,CASSLDGSPSYNEQFF
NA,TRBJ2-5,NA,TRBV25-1,TGTGCCAGCAGCAAGTCGACAGGTCAAGAGACCCAGTACTTC,CASSKSTGQETQYF
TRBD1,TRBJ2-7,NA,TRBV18,TGTGCCAGCTCACTGGGACAGGGGCCTTACTACGAGCAGTACTTC,CASSLGQGPYYEQYF
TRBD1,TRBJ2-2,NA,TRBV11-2,TGTGCCAGCAGCTCCGCAGGGGGTGTGAACACCGGGGAGCTGTTTTTT,CASSSAGGVNTGELFF
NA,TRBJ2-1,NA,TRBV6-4,TGTGCCAGCAGCCAGAAGAATAGTGGCGGCAATGAGCAGTTCTTC,CASSQKNSGGNEQFF
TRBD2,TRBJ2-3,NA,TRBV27,TGTGCCAGCAGTCCAAGCCGACTAGCGGGCCCGGCGTCTTTT,CASSPSRLAGPASF
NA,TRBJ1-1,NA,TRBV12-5,TGTGCTAGTGGCCGTGGACAGAGTGAAGCTTTCTTT,CASGRGQSEAFF
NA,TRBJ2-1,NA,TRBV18,TGTGCCAGCTCACCACTCAGCAATGAGCAGTTCTTC,CASSPLSNEQFF
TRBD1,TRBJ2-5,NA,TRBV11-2,TGTGCCAGCAGCTTAGAGGCAGGGGGCGTCGGGACCCAGTACTTC,CASSLEAGGVGTQYF
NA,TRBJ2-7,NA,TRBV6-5,TGTGCCAGCGTTACCACTCCTACCTACGAGCAGTACTTC,CASVTTPTYEQYF
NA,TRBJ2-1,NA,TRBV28,TGTGCCAGCAGTAGCATGGGGGGACTCCTCGGCAATGAGCAGTTCTTC,CASSSMGGLLGNEQFF
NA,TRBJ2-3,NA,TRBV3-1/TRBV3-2,TGTGCCAGCAGCCGGCAGGGGACAGATACGCAGTATTTT,CASSRQGTDTQYF
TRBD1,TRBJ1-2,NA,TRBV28,TGTGCCAGCAGTCCCAGGACAGGATATGGCTACACCTTC,CASSPRTGYGYTF
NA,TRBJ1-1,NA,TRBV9,TGTGCCAGCAGCGTAGCAGGTCAGGGCCTGAACACTGAAGCTTTCTTT,CASSVAGQGLNTEAFF
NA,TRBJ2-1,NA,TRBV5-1,TGCGCCAGCAGCTTGCCCGGGGGCTACAATGAGCAGTTCTTC,CASSLPGGYNEQFF
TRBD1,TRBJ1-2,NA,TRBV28,TGTGCCAGCACCCCGGGACAGGATTATGGCTACACCTTC,CASTPGQDYGYTF
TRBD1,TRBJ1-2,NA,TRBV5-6,TGTGCCAGCAGCTTGGCTCAGGGGGCGCAGAACTATGGCTACACCTTC,CASSLAQGAQNYGYTF
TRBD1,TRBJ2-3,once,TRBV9,TGTGCCAGCAGCTCTAGGGGGACAGGGACAGATACGCAGTATTTT,CASSSRGTGTDTQYF
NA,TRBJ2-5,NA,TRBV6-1,TGTGCCAGCAGTGAAGCGGGGTCTACGGTGGGAGGAGGGGAGACCCAGTACTTC,CASSEAGSTVGGGETQYF
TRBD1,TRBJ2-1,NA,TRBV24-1,TGTGCCACCAGTGCCCCTCCGAGGACAGGGGCCTTCAATGAGCAGTTCTTC,CATSAPPRTGAFNEQFF
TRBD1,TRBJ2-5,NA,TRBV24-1,TGTGCCACCAGTGAACTGGGACAGGGGGAAGAGACCCAGTACTTC,CATSELGQGEETQYF
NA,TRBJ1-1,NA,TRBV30,TGTGCCTGGGGCGGCGGGGCCCTGAACACTGAAGCTTTCTTT,CAWGGGALNTEAFF
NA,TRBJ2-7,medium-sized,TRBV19,TGTGCCAGTAGTTCCGGACATTACGAGCAGTACTTC,CASSSGHYEQYF
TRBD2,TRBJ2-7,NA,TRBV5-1,TGCGCCAGCAGCCGGGGGGAGCGAGGCTACGAGCAGTACTTC,CASSRGERGYEQYF
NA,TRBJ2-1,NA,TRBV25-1,TGTGCCAGCAGTGAATACCTCCTCTCTGGCTCCAATGAGCAGTTCTTC,CASSEYLLSGSNEQFF
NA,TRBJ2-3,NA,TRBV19,TGTGCCAGTAGTATCCGAGGCGGGCCCACAGATACGCAGTATTTT,CASSIRGGPTDTQYF
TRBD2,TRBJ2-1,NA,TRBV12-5,TGTGCTAGTGGATCGGGACTAGCGGAGTACAATGAGCAGTTCTTC,CASGSGLAEYNEQFF
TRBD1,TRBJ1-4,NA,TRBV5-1,TGCGCCAGCAGACCAGAAATGACAGGGGGAATAGGAAATGAAAAACTGTTTTTT,CASRPEMTGGIGNEKLFF
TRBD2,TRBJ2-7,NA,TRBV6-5,TGTGCCAGCAGGGGGACTAGCGGAGAGCAGTACTTC,CASRGTSGEQYF